Presented here are 23 T cell receptor beta chains from one specimen sequenced in a study of metastatic and nonmetastatic thyroid tumors. TCRdb reassembled clones from the PCR reads with MiXCR. Among some 33,000 clones, 15% were seen once, and the ten largest hold around a fifth. Until they underwent thyroid surgery, no patient had received any treatment. The sequencing input was blood. The receptor set was obtained from a male donor with papillary thyroid cancer or a benign thyroid nodule (not recorded which). Some clones in this sample may be carry-over from other donors' samples.

This clone was counted at least ten times. The chain has TRBV27 and TRBJ1-4; D uncertain. V was clipped by 5 bases and J by 0 bases, with 19 bases between them. CDR3 length equals 18 residues. From germline, CDR1 is MNHEY and CDR2 SMNVEV (reference sequence). For the CDR3, the DNA is TGTGCCAGCAGTCCGCGCCCCGGACGGACTGCAACTAATGAAAAACTGTTTTTT. Residues: CASSPRPGRTATNEKLFF. Full variable domain (rest looked up from reference TRBV27 and TRBJ1-4): EAQVTQNPRYLITVTGKKLTVTCSQNMNHEYMSWYRQDPGLGLRQIYYSMNVEVTDKGDVPEGYKVSRKEKRNFPLILESPSPNQTSLYFCASSPRPGRTATNEKLFFGSGTQLSVL.

V usage is TRBV4-1 and J usage is TRBJ2-1; maybe TRBD2 (5 bases). CDR1 is MGHRA and CDR2 is YSYEKL in the germline V gene. V shed 0 bases and J shed 9 bases, with 12 bases lying between them. This CDR3 is built from 14 residues. CDR3 in amino acids: CASSQDLQGSEQFF. In DNA, the CDR3 is TGCGCCAGCAGCCAAGATCTTCAAGGGAGTGAGCAGTTCTTC.

This clone was observed many times. The chain is built from TRBV28 and TRBJ1-1; 10 bases agree with TRBD1. Per germline, CDR1 MDHEN and CDR2 SYDVKM. This CDR3 has 13 amino acids. V dropped 4 bases and J dropped 11; count of bases not matched to a gene: 7. The CDR3 coding sequence is TGTGCCAGCAGTTCCTGGACAGGGGGTATCGCTTTCTTT. It yields the protein CASSSWTGGIAFF. The full variable domain, its missing parts supplied by reference TRBV28 and TRBJ1-1, is DVKVTQSSRYLVKRTGEKVFLECVQDMDHENMFWYRQDPGLGLRLIYFSYDVKMKEKGDIPEGYSVSREKKERFSLILESASTNQTSMYLCASSSWTGGIAFFGQGTRLTVV.

This clone has a count of ten or more. This rearrangement joins TRBV7-9 to TRBJ2-7, with 8 bases that match TRBD2. The CDR3 is 15 amino acids. Trimming removed 0 bases from V and 6 bases from J; junction bases left unmatched: 7. CDR1 is SEHNR, CDR2 FQNEAQ, per germline (reference sequence). CDR3 amino acids: CASSLAGGGQGEQYF. The CDR3 coding sequence is TGTGCCAGCAGCTTAGCCGGGGGGGGTCAGGGCGAGCAGTACTTC.

This clone came up many times. The genes are TRBV4-2 and TRBJ2-3, with 7 bases that match TRBD2. The J segment lost 4 bases and the V segment lost 3 bases, leaving 7 bases of the junction unmatched. CDR3 length: 15 amino acids. Germline V gene lookup returns CDR1 LGHNA and CDR2 YNFKEQ. The CDR3 loop reads CASSQGGGQADTQYF. For the CDR3, the DNA is TGTGCCAGCAGCCAGGGGGGAGGGCAGGCAGATACGCAGTATTTT.

The table lists this clone with a few counts. The chain carries TRBV6-2 or TRBV6-3 and TRBJ1-1, with unresolved D. Trimming took off 6 bases at V and 7 bases at J, with 18 bases between the two ends. Per the germline V gene, CDR1 is MNHEY and CDR2 is SVGEGT. The CDR3 totals 14 residues. The CDR3 DNA sequence: TGTGCCAGCAGGGAGGGAGCGACGTCCGGTGAAGCTTTCTTT. Amino acids: CASREGATSGEAFF.

This chain joins TRBV30 and TRBJ1-2, with unresolved D. From germline, CDR1 is GTSNPN and CDR2 SVGIG (reference sequence). The CDR3 loop spans 14 amino acids. V lost 1 base to trimming and J lost 1 base, with 10 bases between them. CDR3 DNA: TGTGCCTGGAGTGACATCACCATTAACTATGGCTACACCTTC. Its protein product is CAWSDITINYGYTF.

This clone was counted many times. J is TRBJ1-2 and V is TRBV12-3 or TRBV12-4; D may be TRBD1 (5 bases). The CDR3 is 14 amino acids. The germline V and J ends were trimmed by 8 bases and 1 base, with 14 bases remaining between them. The CDR3 sequence is CASSYQGGNYGYTF. Written as DNA, the CDR3 is TGTGCCAGCTCATACCAGGGAGGTAACTATGGCTACACCTTC.

The V and J genes are TRBV5-1 and TRBJ1-6; D unresolved. This CDR3 comprises 15 residues. Germline values: CDR1 SGHRS, CDR2 YFSETQ. The ends were cut back, 6 bases at V and 7 bases at J, with 17 bases in the middle. The CDR3 loop is CASKGERAANSPLHF. DNA of the CDR3: TGCGCCAGCAAGGGAGAGAGGGCCGCAAATTCACCCCTCCACTTT.

Ten or more counts support this clone. J is TRBJ2-7 and V is TRBV5-5; TRBD1 aligns across 10 bases. J gave up 3 bases and V 0 bases, and 0 bases lay outside the gene matches. The CDR3 has 14 amino acids. Germline CDR1 is SGHKS and CDR2 is YYEKEE (reference sequence). The CDR3 DNA reads as TGTGCCAGCAGCTTGGGGACAGGGGGCTACGAGCAGTACTTC. It encodes CASSLGTGGYEQYF.

Ten or more counts support this clone. The chain is built from TRBV10-3 and TRBJ1-1, with D unresolved. Deletions cut 7 bases from V and 7 bases from J, with 19 bases between. The CDR3 totals 14 residues. The V gene's germline CDR1 is ENHRY and CDR2 SYGVKD. In nucleotides, the CDR3 is TGTGCCATCACTAAAGCAGGCCCCCTCGATGAAGCTTTCTTT. It specifies CAITKAGPLDEAFF.

This clone was counted many times. The chain carries TRBV12-3 or TRBV12-4 and TRBJ2-1; D possibly corresponds to TRBD2 (6 bases). V was pared by 6 bases and J by 10 bases, with 19 bases between. The CDR3 extends over 14 amino acids. CDR3 in DNA: TGTGCCAGCAGAGTAGGGGCGGGAAGTGGGGAGCAGTTCTTC. Its protein product is CASRVGAGSGEQFF.

This clone was observed many times. CDR3 coding DNA: TGTGCCAGCAGTTATCGCGGACTTACCTCCTACAATGAGCAGTTCTTC. Encoded protein: CASSYRGLTSYNEQFF. The chain couples TRBV6-2 or TRBV6-3 to TRBJ2-1; maybe TRBD2 (5 bases). Trimming took off 3 bases at V and 0 bases at J, with 12 bases between the two ends. CDR3 length: 16 amino acids. The germline V gene has CDR1 MNHEY and CDR2 SVGEGT.

In this sample, this clone turned up a few times. A much larger clone differs from this one at a single base, so this may be a read error. V and J are TRBV29-1 and TRBJ2-7; 8 nucleotides match TRBD2. The V gene's germline CDR1 is SQVTM and CDR2 ANQGSEA. The CDR3 sequence is 13 residues long. The CDR3 coding sequence is TGCAGCGTTCGGGAGGGCCAGTCCTACGAGCGGTACTTC. Its protein product is CSVREGQSYERYF.

Judged by abundance, this clone is medium-sized. This chain links TRBV6-2 or TRBV6-3 with TRBJ2-7; 8 bases match TRBD1. The CDR3 is 17 residues long. V shed 0 bases and J 6 bases; nucleotides not matched to a gene: 13. CDR1 is MNHEY, CDR2 SVGEGT, per germline. The CDR3 region is CASSYSPSPRGPSEQYF. The CDR3 DNA reads TGTGCCAGCAGTTACTCCCCCTCCCCCAGGGGGCCCAGCGAGCAGTACTTC.

At least ten counts were recorded for this clone. The chain combines TRBV20-1 with TRBJ2-7; the match to TRBD1 covers 7 bases. Germline CDR1 is DFQATT and CDR2 is SNEGSKA (reference sequence). The CDR3 has 14 residues. V was clipped by 0 bases and J by 7 bases; unmatched bases: 9. CDR3 nucleotide sequence: TGCAGTGCTAGAGATCCGGGACAGAGTAATGAGCAGTACTTC. This gives the protein CSARDPGQSNEQYF.

There are many counts of this clone. This rearrangement joins TRBV28 to TRBJ2-1; 7 positions match TRBD2. Germline V CDR1 and CDR2: MDHEN, SYDVKM. The V segment lost 6 bases and the J segment 8 bases; nucleotides outside the gene matches: 10. CDR3 length equals 14 residues. The CDR3 is CASRHREVLDEQFF. For the CDR3, the DNA is TGTGCCAGCAGGCACCGGGAGGTACTGGATGAGCAGTTCTTC.

This clone was counted a few times. The rearrangement uses TRBV19 and TRBJ1-2; the D gene is possibly TRBD1 (5 bases). CDR1 LNHDA and CDR2 SQIVND come from the germline V gene (reference sequence). CDR3 length: 15 residues. Trimming took 5 bases from V and 2 from J, leaving 15 bases between them. CDR3 coding DNA: TGTGCCAGTAGTGAGGCTCAGGGCCGAAACTATGGCTACACCTTC. This translates into CASSEAQGRNYGYTF. The whole variable domain, filled in from reference TRBV19 and TRBJ1-2, reads DGGITQSPKYLFRKEGQNVTLSCEQNLNHDAMYWYRQDPGQGLRLIYYSQIVNDFQKGDIAEGYSVSREKKESFPLTVTSAQKNPTAFYLCASSEAQGRNYGYTFGSGTRLTVV.

This clone turned up a few times. This chain links TRBV12-3 or TRBV12-4 with TRBJ2-2; 12 bases line up with TRBD2. The V segment lost 5 bases and the J segment 4 bases; nucleotides outside the gene matches: 11. The length of the CDR3 is 18 residues. Here the CDR3 DNA reads TGTGCCAGCAGTCTTGTGTCTAGCGGGAGGGCCGTCACCGGGGAGCTGTTTTTT. Translating gives CASSLVSSGRAVTGELFF.

At least ten counts were recorded for this clone. In nucleotides, the CDR3 is TGTGCCAGCAGCCCAATCCCAGTACACACCATATATTTT. Protein sequence: CASSPIPVHTIYF. The chain is built from TRBV7-2 and TRBJ1-3; D ambiguous. Germline V gene data show CDR1 as SGHTA and CDR2 as FQGNSA. Trimming took off 5 bases at V and 8 bases at J, with 13 bases between the two ends. The CDR3 contains 13 residues.

There are many counts of this clone. The chain recombines TRBV13 with TRBJ2-7; 8 nucleotides line up with TRBD2. Germline-derived CDR1 and CDR2 are PRHDT and FYEKMQ (reference sequence). The CDR3 spans 15 residues. V was clipped by 5 bases and J by 2 bases; unmatched bases: 8. CDR3 sequence (DNA): TGTGCCAGCAGCCTCACCGTCGGGGGGGCCTACGAGCAGTACTTC. It codes for CASSLTVGGAYEQYF. Full variable domain (rest looked up from reference TRBV13 and TRBJ2-7): AAGVIQSPRHLIKEKRETATLKCYPIPRHDTVYWYQQGPGQDPQFLISFYEKMQSDKGSIPDRFSAQQFSDYHSELNMSSLELGDSALYFCASSLTVGGAYEQYFGPGTRLTVT.

About this clone: Sequence at one end of the junction differs from germline and may be a read error. The chain links TRBV4-1 to TRBJ2-2, with D maybe TRBD1 (6 bases). The germline gives CDR1 MGHRA, CDR2 YSYEKL. This CDR3 is 15 amino acids long. The CDR3 loop is CVSSRSSQGSWELFF. The CDR3 DNA sequence: TGCGTCAGCAGCCGGAGTTCACAGGGTTCCTGGGAGCTGTTTTTT.

This clone was recorded at least ten times. The chain has TRBV19 and TRBJ2-5; TRBD1 aligns across 8 bases. Losses at the gene ends were 6 bases for V and 2 bases for J; bases not matched to a gene: 5. Per germline, CDR1 LNHDA and CDR2 SQIVND (reference sequence). CDR3 length: 14 amino acids. CDR3 loop: CASSQGQVQETQYF. The CDR3 nucleotides read TGTGCCAGTAGCCAGGGACAGGTGCAAGAGACCCAGTACTTC.